These 20 T cell receptor beta chains originate from one sample sequenced in a study of molecular identifiers for immune sequencing clone quantification. TCRdb used MiXCR to reprocess the PCR reads, holding one entry per CDR3 protein. The table lists 550,000 to 750,000 distinct CDR3 sequences, 20% of them singletons, with roughly 0.83% in the top ten. The sequenced sample consisted of naive CD8+ T cells from blood, with Jurkat cell RNA spiked in. The sample's subset: FACS-sorted CD8+CD4-CCR7+CD45RA+ naive T cells. Source of these receptors: a human donor in good health. Some libraries in this study had Jurkat cell RNA spiked in.

This clonotype was counted between two and nine times. CDR3 sequence (DNA): TGTGCCAGCAGCTTGGGGCTAGCGGGAGGACGAGGGGAGCTGTTTTTT. It is translated as CASSLGLAGGRGELFF. The rearrangement joins TRBV5-4 to TRBJ2-2; TRBD2 aligns across 11 bases. CDR3 length equals 16 residues. V lost 0 bases, J lost 8 bases, and 6 bases stayed unmatched. Germline CDR1 reads SGHNT; CDR2 reads YYREEE (reference sequence).

There are a few counts of this clonotype. The chain combines TRBV5-6 with TRBJ2-1, with a tentative D call TRBD2 (7 bases). The germline gives CDR1 SGHDT, CDR2 YYEEEE. The CDR3 runs 15 residues. Trimming stripped 3 bases from V and 4 bases from J, with 14 bases between. The CDR3 is CASSSRGRGYNEQFF. CDR3 nucleotide sequence: TGTGCCAGCAGCTCAAGAGGGAGGGGGTACAATGAGCAGTTCTTC.

This clonotype has a handful of counts. This chain joins TRBV7-9 and TRBJ2-7, with 7 bases lining up with TRBD1. The CDR3 is 14 amino acids. Germline trimming cut 2 bases from V and 5 bases from J; bases unmatched to any gene: 6. Germline loops: CDR1 SEHNR, CDR2 FQNEAQ (reference sequence). CDR3 in amino acids: CASSLSTGENEQYF. In nucleotides, the CDR3 is TGTGCCAGCAGCTTAAGTACAGGGGAGAACGAGCAGTACTTC.

This clonotype appeared a few times. A much larger clonotype is one base distant, so this may be a read error. V and J are TRBV6-5 and TRBJ1-4; 7 nucleotides agree with TRBD1. The CDR3 loop spans 19 amino acids. Germline CDR1 and CDR2: MNHEY and SVGAGI. The CDR3 region is CASRTHLTGELLSDEKPFF. The CDR3 nucleotides read TGTGCCAGCAGGACACACCTTACAGGGGAATTGTTGTCGGATGAAAAACCGTTTTTT.

This clonotype came up many times. The chain links TRBV10-3 to TRBJ2-7; a weak D match, TRBD2 (6 bases). This CDR3 comprises 12 residues. V was trimmed by 1 base and J by 13 bases, leaving 14 bases between them. CDR1 and CDR2 (germline): ENHRY, SYGVKD. The CDR3 is CAISELRGEPYF. CDR3 DNA: TGTGCCATCAGTGAGTTGCGCGGGGAGCCCTACTTC.

At least ten counts were recorded for this clonotype. The CDR3 sequence is CASSQDSWTGGTEAFF. The CDR3 DNA follows: TGCGCCAGCAGCCAAGATAGCTGGACAGGGGGCACTGAAGCTTTCTTT. The chain carries TRBV4-3 and TRBJ1-1; 10 bases map to TRBD1. The junction had 5 bases not matched to a gene; V was cut back by 0 bases and J by 4 bases. The V gene's germline CDR1 is LGHNA and CDR2 YSLEER. CDR3 length: 16 residues.

Ten or more counts support this clonotype. V is TRBV4-3 and J is TRBJ2-2; 12 bases are shared with TRBD2. The CDR3 spans 17 residues. Germline V gene data show CDR1 as LGHNA and CDR2 as YSLEER. V dropped 0 bases and J dropped 6; count of bases not matched to a gene: 5. The CDR3: CASSQDRLAGVAGELFF. In DNA, the CDR3 is TGCGCCAGCAGCCAAGATCGACTAGCGGGAGTCGCCGGGGAGCTGTTTTTT.

In regard to this clonotype: A much larger clone lies a single base off, so this may be a read error. J is TRBJ1-5 and V is TRBV20-1, with D hard to call. Germline lookup yields CDR1 DFQATT and CDR2 SNEGSKA (reference sequence). The CDR3 runs to 15 residues. CDR3 nucleotides: TGCAGTGCTAGAGACACAGTCTATAGCAATCAGCTCCAGCATTTT. Amino acid sequence: CSARDTVYSNQLQHF.

Points on this clonotype: This may be a read error, as it is one base from a much larger clone. The chain has TRBV3-1 and TRBJ2-7; TRBD2 is a possible D gene (6 bases). Trimming cost V 4 bases and J 4 bases, with 14 bases left between them. The CDR3 spans 14 residues. Germline loops: CDR1 LGHDT, CDR2 YNNKEL (reference sequence). CDR3 sequence reads: CASSLKGGGYEQYF. The DNA for the CDR3 is TGTGCCAGCAGCCTTAAGGGAGGAGGGTACGAGCAGTACTTC.

This clonotype was observed many times. The chain joins TRBV4-1 to TRBJ1-5; the match to TRBD1 covers 8 bases. The CDR3 spans 16 residues. The V segment lost 2 bases and the J segment 3 bases; nucleotides outside the gene matches: 6. Germline CDR1 reads MGHRA; CDR2 reads YSYEKL. The CDR3 sequence is CASSQYMTGANQPQHF. In DNA, the CDR3 is TGCGCCAGCAGCCAATACATGACAGGGGCCAATCAGCCCCAGCATTTT.

Only a few counts were recorded for this clonotype. No conserved phenylalanine or tryptophan is present at the end of the CDR3, so a read error is the likely explanation. This chain connects TRBV27 to TRBJ2-6; no clear D. V was clipped by 5 bases and J by 1 base, with 9 bases between them. The CDR3 runs 15 residues. Germline CDR1 is MNHEY and CDR2 is SMNVEV (reference sequence). CDR3 sequence reads: CASSPRFSGANVLTL. The CDR3 coding sequence is TGTGCCAGCAGTCCACGGTTTTCTGGGGCCAACGTCCTGACTCTC.

As concerns this clonotype: This may stem from a read error, because a much larger clone lies one nucleotide away. A read error is likely, as this CDR3 ends without the conserved phenylalanine or tryptophan. The rearrangement links TRBV28 to TRBJ2-3, with D tentatively TRBD1 (6 bases). Germline-derived CDR1 and CDR2 are MDHEN and SYDVKM. V lost 5 bases, J lost 0 bases, and 15 bases lay in between. This CDR3 has 16 amino acids. The CDR3 coding sequence is TGTGCCAGCAGTGCCTCGGGACATCTTAGCACAGATACGCAGTATTTA. Its translation: CASSASGHLSTDTQYL.

This clonotype was observed a few times. No conserved phenylalanine or tryptophan ends this CDR3, so it is likely a read error. The CDR3 DNA sequence: TGTGCCAGTAGTATCCGGGCCCGGCAGCCCTACGAGCAGTACTCC. It is translated as CASSIRARQPYEQYS. The chain carries TRBV19 and TRBJ2-7; D is ambiguous. Germline V gives CDR1 LNHDA, CDR2 SQIVND (reference sequence). The CDR3 covers 15 residues. Trimming took off 3 bases at V and 2 bases at J, with 14 bases between the two ends.

This clonotype occurred many times. J is TRBJ2-2 and V is TRBV7-6; no firm D call. Germline V gene sequence: CDR1 SGHVS, CDR2 FNYEAQ. Trimming shortened V by 3 bases and J by 0 bases, and 8 bases separated the two germline ends. CDR3 size: 15 residues. The DNA for the CDR3 is TGTGCCAGCAGCTTTCCCGGAGCGAACACCGGGGAGCTGTTTTTT. It yields the protein CASSFPGANTGELFF.

Of note for this clonotype: Its ends do not fully match the called genes, so a read error is possible. The chain links TRBV30 to TRBJ2-3; 7 positions match TRBD2. Germline CDR1 reads GTSNPN; CDR2 reads SVGIG (reference sequence). The CDR3 has 15 amino acids. The CDR3 sequence: CAWSVLAGVADTRYF. The CDR3 nucleotides are TGTGCCTGGAGTGTATTGGCGGGGGTGGCGGATACGCGGTATTTT.

This clonotype was seen many times. The chain couples TRBV20-1 to TRBJ2-7; TRBD1 matches 11 bases. Germline loops: CDR1 DFQATT, CDR2 SNEGSKA (reference sequence). This CDR3 region has 13 residues. The V and J ends lost 6 bases and 4 bases, in that order; junction bases with no gene match: 5. The CDR3 loop reads CSASDRGLYEQYF. CDR3 nucleotides: TGCAGTGCCTCGGACAGGGGGCTATACGAGCAGTACTTC.

A note on this clonotype: One end of the junction is discordant with germline, which a read error may explain. This chain uses TRBV5-1 with TRBJ1-1; D is ambiguous. From germline, CDR1 is SGHRS and CDR2 YFSETQ. This CDR3 comprises 13 residues. The CDR3 protein is CASRLGSNTEAFF. The CDR3 DNA reads as TGTGCCAGCAGATTAGGCTCGAACACTGAAGCTTTCTTT.

A note on this clonotype: A much bigger clone sits one base away, suggesting this may be a read error. The V call is TRBV10-3, the J call TRBJ2-3; TRBD2 matches at 8 bases. From germline, CDR1 is ENHRY and CDR2 SYGVKD. This CDR3 region has 15 residues. Trimming took 4 bases from V and 0 from J; bases not matched to a gene: 3. The CDR3 DNA sequence: TGTGCCATCAGTGGAAGCGGGGGTAGCACAGATACGCAGTATTTT. It translates to CAISGSGGSTDTQYF.

This clonotype was seen ten or more times. J is TRBJ2-5 and V is TRBV11-2; 9 nucleotides match TRBD1. The CDR3 covers 14 residues. The germline V gene has CDR1 SGHAT and CDR2 FQNNGV. Germline trimming cut 4 bases from V and 3 bases from J; bases unmatched to any gene: 3. CDR3 in DNA: TGTGCCAGCAGCTGGACAGGGGCCGAAGAGACCCAGTACTTC. Its protein is CASSWTGAEETQYF.

In this sample, this clonotype turned up many times. The chain couples TRBV28 to TRBJ2-7; TRBD1 matches at 9 bases. The junction had 11 bases not matched to a gene; V was cut back by 6 bases and J by 2 bases. There are 16 residues in the CDR3. CDR1 is MDHEN and CDR2 is SYDVKM in the germline V gene. CDR3 amino acids: CASSYIGTGITYEQYF. DNA for the CDR3: TGTGCCAGCAGCTACATAGGGACAGGGATTACCTACGAGCAGTACTTC. The variable domain in full, with the rest retrieved from reference TRBV28 and TRBJ2-7, is DVKVTQSSRYLVKRTGEKVFLECVQDMDHENMFWYRQDPGLGLRLIYFSYDVKMKEKGDIPEGYSVSREKKERFSLILESASTNQTSMYLCASSYIGTGITYEQYFGPGTRLTVT.